These T cell receptor beta chains were read from a single sample in a study of beta chain features in type 1 diabetes. The data were produced by immunoSEQ multiplex PCR, yet TCRdb's version contains in-frame clones alone and is incomplete. The table lists some 290,000 clones, approximately 14% of them singletons. Sample: naive CD4+ T cells from blood. The origin of the receptors is a young man with type 1 diabetes. The CDR3 runs from the conserved cysteine through the conserved F or W. Fields, in order: clone size, D gene, V gene, J gene, CDR3 DNA, CDR3 protein. D genes are given only for firm matches. A row's size may be missing; if present it is once, few, many or a size class.

clone_size: .; d_call: .; v_call: TRBV11-2; j_call: TRBJ2-7; cdr3_nt: TGTGCCAGCAGCTTATCGACGGGACAAGTTTCTTACGAGCAGTACTTC; cdr3_aa: CASSLSTGQVSYEQYF
clone_size: .; d_call: TRBD2; v_call: TRBV14; j_call: TRBJ2-5; cdr3_nt: TGTGCCAGCAGCCAAGGATTCCCCGGGACTAGCGGGAGTAGAGAGACCCAGTACTTC; cdr3_aa: CASSQGFPGTSGSRETQYF
clone_size: few; d_call: TRBD1; v_call: TRBV7-9; j_call: TRBJ2-7; cdr3_nt: TGTGCCAGCAGCACGACAGGGGGCGCCGGCCGCGAGCAGTACTTC; cdr3_aa: CASSTTGGAGREQYF
clone_size: .; d_call: TRBD2; v_call: TRBV7-9; j_call: TRBJ2-1; cdr3_nt: TGTGCCAGCAGCCCCTCGGGATCTAGCGGGAAGGCTGAGCAGTTCTTC; cdr3_aa: CASSPSGSSGKAEQFF
clone_size: .; d_call: .; v_call: TRBV30; j_call: TRBJ2-7; cdr3_nt: TGTGCCTGGAAGGTGGAGGGGGCCATGGCAACTTACGAGCAGTACTTC; cdr3_aa: CAWKVEGAMATYEQYF
clone_size: .; d_call: .; v_call: TRBV29-1; j_call: TRBJ1-3; cdr3_nt: TGCAGCGCCAGGGTTGGAAACACCATATATTTT; cdr3_aa: CSARVGNTIYF
clone_size: .; d_call: .; v_call: TRBV19; j_call: TRBJ2-7; cdr3_nt: TGTGCCAGTAGTGTACGACAGTCCTACGAGCAGTACTTC; cdr3_aa: CASSVRQSYEQYF
clone_size: few; d_call: TRBD2; v_call: TRBV4-2; j_call: TRBJ2-7; cdr3_nt: TGTGCCAGCAGCCAGGGGACTAGCGAAAACTACGAGCAGTACTTC; cdr3_aa: CASSQGTSENYEQYF
clone_size: few; d_call: .; v_call: TRBV7-9; j_call: TRBJ1-1; cdr3_nt: TGTGCCAGCAGCCTTACAATGAACACTGAAGCTTTCTTT; cdr3_aa: CASSLTMNTEAFF
clone_size: few; d_call: TRBD2; v_call: TRBV6-6; j_call: TRBJ2-7; cdr3_nt: TGTGCCAGCAGCTTGGGACTAGCGGGAGCTCTGGACGAGCAGTACTTC; cdr3_aa: CASSLGLAGALDEQYF
clone_size: few; d_call: TRBD2; v_call: TRBV2; j_call: TRBJ2-5; cdr3_nt: TGTGCCAGCAGTGATAGAGGGTCTAGCGGGGAGACCCAGTACTTC; cdr3_aa: CASSDRGSSGETQYF
clone_size: .; d_call: .; v_call: TRBV29-1; j_call: TRBJ1-1; cdr3_nt: TGCAGCGTTGTAACAGGGTATATCACTGAAGCTTTCTTT; cdr3_aa: CSVVTGYITEAFF
clone_size: few; d_call: .; v_call: TRBV7-9; j_call: TRBJ2-3; cdr3_nt: TGTGCCAGCAGCCCACCCGGGGGAAAAACAGATACGCAGTATTTT; cdr3_aa: CASSPPGGKTDTQYF
clone_size: few; d_call: TRBD1; v_call: TRBV9; j_call: TRBJ2-3; cdr3_nt: TGTGCCAGCAGCCCGGGACAGGGGGGACTCGGCACAGATACGCAGTATTTT; cdr3_aa: CASSPGQGGLGTDTQYF
clone_size: .; d_call: .; v_call: TRBV11-2; j_call: TRBJ1-5; cdr3_nt: TGTGCCAGCAGCTTAGCTCTAGTCAATCAGCCCCAGCATTTT; cdr3_aa: CASSLALVNQPQHF
clone_size: few; d_call: TRBD2; v_call: TRBV7-3; j_call: TRBJ2-1; cdr3_nt: TGTGCCAGCAGCCGTAGGACTAGCGGAGAGCAGTTCTTC; cdr3_aa: CASSRRTSGEQFF
clone_size: few; d_call: .; v_call: TRBV7-2; j_call: TRBJ2-3; cdr3_nt: TGTGCCAGCAGCCCGGCGGGGGATACGCAGTATTTT; cdr3_aa: CASSPAGDTQYF
clone_size: .; d_call: .; v_call: TRBV2; j_call: TRBJ2-4; cdr3_nt: TGTGCCAGCCTTGGACTAGCCAAAAACATTCAGTACTTC; cdr3_aa: CASLGLAKNIQYF
clone_size: .; d_call: TRBD2; v_call: TRBV28; j_call: TRBJ2-7; cdr3_nt: TGTGCCAGCAGTGCTACTAGCGGGAGGGCCGACTTC; cdr3_aa: CASSATSGRADF
clone_size: .; d_call: .; v_call: TRBV28; j_call: TRBJ2-3; cdr3_nt: TGTGCCAGCACCCAAACAGGGTACGATACGCAGTATTTT; cdr3_aa: CASTQTGYDTQYF
clone_size: .; d_call: .; v_call: TRBV2; j_call: TRBJ2-3; cdr3_nt: TGTGCCAGCAGTCAGGGTCTAGCGGATACGCAGTATTTT; cdr3_aa: CASSQGLADTQYF
clone_size: few; d_call: TRBD2; v_call: TRBV30; j_call: TRBJ2-7; cdr3_nt: TGTGCCTGCCAGAGACTAGCGGGGCCCTACGAGCAGTACTTC; cdr3_aa: CACQRLAGPYEQYF